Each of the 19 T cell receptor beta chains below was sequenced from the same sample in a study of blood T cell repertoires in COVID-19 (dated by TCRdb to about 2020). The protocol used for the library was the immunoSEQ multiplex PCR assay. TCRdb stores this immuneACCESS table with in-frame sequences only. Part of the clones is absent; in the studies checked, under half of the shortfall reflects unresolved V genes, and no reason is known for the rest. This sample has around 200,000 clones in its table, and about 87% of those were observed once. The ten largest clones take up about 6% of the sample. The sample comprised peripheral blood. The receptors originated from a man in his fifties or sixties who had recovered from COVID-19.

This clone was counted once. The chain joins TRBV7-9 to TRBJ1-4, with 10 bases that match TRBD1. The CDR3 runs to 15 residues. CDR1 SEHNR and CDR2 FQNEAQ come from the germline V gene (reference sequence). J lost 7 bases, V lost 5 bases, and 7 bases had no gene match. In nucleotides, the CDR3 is TGTGCCAGCAGCCGACAGACAGGGGGCGGTGAAAAACTGTTTTTT. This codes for CASSRQTGGGEKLFF.

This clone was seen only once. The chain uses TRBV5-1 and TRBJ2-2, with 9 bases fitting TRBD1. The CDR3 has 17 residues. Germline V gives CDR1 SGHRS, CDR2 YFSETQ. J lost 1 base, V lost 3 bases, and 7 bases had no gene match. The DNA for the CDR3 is TGCGCCAGCAGCTCCGGGACAGGGATGGGGAACACCGGGGAGCTGTTTTTT. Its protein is CASSSGTGMGNTGELFF. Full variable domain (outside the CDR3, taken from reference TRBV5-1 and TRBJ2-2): KAGVTQTPRYLIKTRGQQVTLSCSPISGHRSVSWYQQTPGQGLQFLFEYFSETQRNKGNFPGRFSGRQFSNSRSEMNVSTLELGDSALYLCASSSGTGMGNTGELFFGEGSRLTVL.

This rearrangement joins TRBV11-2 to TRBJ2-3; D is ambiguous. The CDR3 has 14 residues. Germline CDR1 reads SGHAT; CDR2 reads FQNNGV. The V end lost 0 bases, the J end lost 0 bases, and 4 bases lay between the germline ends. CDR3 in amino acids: CASSLDGSTDTQYF. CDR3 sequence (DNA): TGTGCCAGCAGCTTAGACGGTAGCACAGATACGCAGTATTTT.

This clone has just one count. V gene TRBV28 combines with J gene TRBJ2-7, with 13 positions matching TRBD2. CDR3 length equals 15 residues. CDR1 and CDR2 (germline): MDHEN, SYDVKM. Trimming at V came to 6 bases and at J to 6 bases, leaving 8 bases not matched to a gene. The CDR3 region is CASSVPGLAGFEQYF. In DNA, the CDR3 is TGTGCCAGCAGCGTCCCGGGACTAGCGGGATTCGAGCAGTACTTC.

CDR3 in DNA: TGTGCCATCAGTGACTCGACAGGGGGTGTAGGCACCGGGGAGCTGTTTTTT. This sequence encodes CAISDSTGGVGTGELFF. The V call is TRBV10-3, the J call TRBJ2-2; 9 positions agree with TRBD1. The CDR3 runs 17 residues. The germline CDR1 and CDR2 sequences are ENHRY and SYGVKD. V gave up 3 bases and J gave up 4 bases; unmatched junction bases: 9.

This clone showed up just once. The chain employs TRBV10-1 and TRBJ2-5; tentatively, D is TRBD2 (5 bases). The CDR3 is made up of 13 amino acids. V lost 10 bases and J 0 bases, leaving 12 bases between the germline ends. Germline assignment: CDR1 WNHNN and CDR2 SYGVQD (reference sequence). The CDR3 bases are TGCGCCACTAACGGGGAGTACCAAGAGACCCAGTACTTC. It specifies CATNGEYQETQYF.

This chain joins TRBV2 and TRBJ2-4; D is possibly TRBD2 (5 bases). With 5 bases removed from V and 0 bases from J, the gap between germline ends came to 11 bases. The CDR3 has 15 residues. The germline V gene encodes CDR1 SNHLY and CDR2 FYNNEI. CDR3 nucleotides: TGTGCCAGCAGTCCCCGAGGGTTAGCCAAAAACATTCAGTACTTC. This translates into CASSPRGLAKNIQYF.

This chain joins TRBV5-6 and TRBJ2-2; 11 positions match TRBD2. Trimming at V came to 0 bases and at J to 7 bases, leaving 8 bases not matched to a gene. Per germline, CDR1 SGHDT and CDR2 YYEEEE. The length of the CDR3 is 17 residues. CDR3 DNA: TGTGCCAGCAGCTTGGGACTAGCGGGAATAAGGATCGGGGAGCTGTTTTTT. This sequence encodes CASSLGLAGIRIGELFF. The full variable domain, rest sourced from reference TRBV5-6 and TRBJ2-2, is DAGVTQSPTHLIKTRGQQVTLRCSPKSGHDTVSWYQQALGQGPQFIFQYYEEEERQRGNFPDRFSGHQFPNYSSELNVNALLLGDSALYLCASSLGLAGIRIGELFFGEGSRLTVL.

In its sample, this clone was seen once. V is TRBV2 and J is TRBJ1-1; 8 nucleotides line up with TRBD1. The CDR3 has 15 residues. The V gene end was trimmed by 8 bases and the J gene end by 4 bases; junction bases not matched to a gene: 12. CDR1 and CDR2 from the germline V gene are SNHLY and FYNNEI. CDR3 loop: CASRPWTGPGTEAFF. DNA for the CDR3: TGTGCCAGCCGACCTTGGACAGGGCCTGGCACTGAAGCTTTCTTT. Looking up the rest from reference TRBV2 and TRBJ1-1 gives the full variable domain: EPEVTQTPSHQVTQMGQEVILRCVPISNHLYFYWYRQILGQKVEFLVSFYNNEISEKSEIFDDQFSVERPDGSNFTLKIRSTKLEDSAMYFCASRPWTGPGTEAFFGQGTRLTVV.

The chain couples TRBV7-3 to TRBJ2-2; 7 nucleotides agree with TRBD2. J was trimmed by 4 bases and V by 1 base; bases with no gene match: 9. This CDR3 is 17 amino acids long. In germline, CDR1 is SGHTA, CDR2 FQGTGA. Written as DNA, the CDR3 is TGTGCCAGCAGCTTAATTGGGACTACCCCCCGCACCGGGGAGCTGTTTTTT. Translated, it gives CASSLIGTTPRTGELFF.

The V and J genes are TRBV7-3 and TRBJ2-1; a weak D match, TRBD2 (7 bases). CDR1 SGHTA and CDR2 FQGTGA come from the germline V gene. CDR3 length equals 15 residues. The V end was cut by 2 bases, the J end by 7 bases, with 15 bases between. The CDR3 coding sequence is TGTGCCAGCAGCTTAGGGGCGGGGGCGAGAAATGAGCAGTTCTTC. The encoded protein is CASSLGAGARNEQFF.

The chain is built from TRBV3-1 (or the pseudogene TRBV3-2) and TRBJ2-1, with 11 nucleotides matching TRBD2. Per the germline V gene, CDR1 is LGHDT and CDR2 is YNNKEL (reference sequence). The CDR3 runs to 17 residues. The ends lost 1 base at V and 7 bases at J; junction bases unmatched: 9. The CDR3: CASSQALTSGSDNEQFF. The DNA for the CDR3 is TGTGCCAGCAGCCAAGCCCTAACTAGCGGGAGCGATAATGAGCAGTTCTTC.

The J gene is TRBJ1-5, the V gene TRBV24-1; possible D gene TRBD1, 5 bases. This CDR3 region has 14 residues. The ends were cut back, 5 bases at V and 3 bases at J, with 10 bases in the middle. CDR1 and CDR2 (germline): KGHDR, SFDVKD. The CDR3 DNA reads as TGTGCCACCAGTGTCCAGGGAAACAATCAGCCCCAGCATTTT. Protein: CATSVQGNNQPQHF.

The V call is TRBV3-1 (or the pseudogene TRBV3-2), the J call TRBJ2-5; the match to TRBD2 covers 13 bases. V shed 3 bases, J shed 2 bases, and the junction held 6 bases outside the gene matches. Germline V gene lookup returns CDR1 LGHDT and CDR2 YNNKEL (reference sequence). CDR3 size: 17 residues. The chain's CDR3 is CASSQVGLAGAQETQYF. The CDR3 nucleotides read TGTGCCAGCAGCCAGGTCGGACTAGCGGGAGCTCAAGAGACCCAGTACTTC.

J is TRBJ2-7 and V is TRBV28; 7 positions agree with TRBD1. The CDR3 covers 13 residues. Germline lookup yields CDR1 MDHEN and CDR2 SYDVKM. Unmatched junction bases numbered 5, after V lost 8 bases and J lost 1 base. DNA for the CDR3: TGTGCCAGCGGTATGGGACAGTCCTACGAGCAGTACTTC. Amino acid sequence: CASGMGQSYEQYF.

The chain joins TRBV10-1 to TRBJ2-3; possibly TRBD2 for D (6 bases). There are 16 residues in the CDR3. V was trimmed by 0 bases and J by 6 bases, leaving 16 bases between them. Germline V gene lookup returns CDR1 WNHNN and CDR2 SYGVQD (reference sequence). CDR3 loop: CASSESTGAKMDTQYF. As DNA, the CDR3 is TGCGCCAGCAGTGAGTCAACGGGAGCGAAGATGGATACGCAGTATTTT.

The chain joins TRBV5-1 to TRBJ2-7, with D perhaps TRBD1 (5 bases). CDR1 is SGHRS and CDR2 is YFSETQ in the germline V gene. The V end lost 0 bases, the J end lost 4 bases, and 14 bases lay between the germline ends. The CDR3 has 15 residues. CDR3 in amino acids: CASSLVGKKGYEQYF. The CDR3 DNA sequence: TGCGCCAGCAGCTTGGTGGGTAAGAAGGGGTACGAGCAGTACTTC.

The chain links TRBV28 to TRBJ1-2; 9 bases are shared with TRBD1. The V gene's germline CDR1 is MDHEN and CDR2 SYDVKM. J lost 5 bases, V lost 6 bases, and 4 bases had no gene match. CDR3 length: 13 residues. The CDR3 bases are TGTGCCAGCAGCCGGGACAGGGTGTATGGCTACACCTTC. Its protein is CASSRDRVYGYTF.

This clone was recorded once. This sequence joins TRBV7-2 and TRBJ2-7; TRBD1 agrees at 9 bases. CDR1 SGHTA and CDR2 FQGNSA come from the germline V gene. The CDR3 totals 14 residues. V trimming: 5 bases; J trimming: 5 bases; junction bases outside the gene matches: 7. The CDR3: CASSPDRGANEQYF. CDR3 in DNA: TGTGCCAGCAGCCCGGACAGGGGAGCTAACGAGCAGTACTTC.